Included here is one TCR beta chain sequence, with context. Its antigen is unidentified. CDR3 size: 14 residues. Trimming removed 10 bases from V and 5 bases from J, with 18 bases in between. Germline lookup yields CDR1 MNHEY and CDR2 SVGAGI. This entry belongs to a study of beta chain features in type 1 diabetes. Study in general: Comparable age, gender and cell yields were observed in patients relative to healthy donors. In all, around 110,000,000 sorted cells from all samples were analyzed.

Study-wide points: Patients' naive, central memory and regulatory TCRB repertoires appeared more alike than those of healthy donors. Patients with Type 1 diabetes showed moderately but significantly shorter TCRB CDR3s in all four CD4+ subsets.

Expressed TCRB transcripts were sequenced after all isolated RNA was converted to cDNA. Here immunoSEQ multiplex PCR was the method, and the copy in TCRdb shows in-frame clones only, minus some. The repertoire holds more than 300,000 clones, with 9.3% as singletons. A single heparinised blood sample, averaging approximately 110 mL, was obtained per donor. The sequence came from a man in his thirties or forties with type 1 diabetes. Sequencing was carried out using central memory CD4+ T cells from blood. The chain is built from TRBV6-5 and TRBJ2-1, with D perhaps matching TRBD1 or TRBD2 (5 bases each). The CDR3 spells CATQLLGVDNEQFF. CDR3 sequence (DNA): TGTGCCACCCAGTTATTGGGGGTAGACAATGAGCAGTTCTTC.